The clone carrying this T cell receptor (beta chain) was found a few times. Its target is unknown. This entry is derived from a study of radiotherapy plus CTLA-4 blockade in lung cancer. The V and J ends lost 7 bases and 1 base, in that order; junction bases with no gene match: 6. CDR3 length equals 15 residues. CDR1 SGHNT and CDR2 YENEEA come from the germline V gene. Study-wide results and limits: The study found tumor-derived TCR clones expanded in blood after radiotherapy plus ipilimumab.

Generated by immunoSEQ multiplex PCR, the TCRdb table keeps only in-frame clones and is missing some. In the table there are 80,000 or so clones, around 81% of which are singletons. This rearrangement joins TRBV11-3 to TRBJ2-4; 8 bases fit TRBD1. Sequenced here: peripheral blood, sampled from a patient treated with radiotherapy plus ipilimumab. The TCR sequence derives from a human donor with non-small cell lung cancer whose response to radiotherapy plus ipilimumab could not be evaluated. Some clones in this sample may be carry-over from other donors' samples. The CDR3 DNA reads TGTGCCAGCATACGGACAGGGCCGGCCAAAAACATTCAGTACTTC. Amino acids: CASIRTGPAKNIQYF. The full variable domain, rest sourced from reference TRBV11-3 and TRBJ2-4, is EAGVVQSPRYKIIEKKQPVAFWCNPISGHNTLYWYLQNLGQGPELLIRYENEEAVDDSQLPKDRFSAERLKGVDSTLKIQPAELGDSAVYLCASIRTGPAKNIQYFGAGTRLSVL.